This T cell receptor beta chain was sequenced in a study of cytomegalovirus exposure and HLA in healthy donors. Study summary: Of several hundred genotyped donors, more than 70% clustered with self-reported Caucasian donors.

Study results and limitations: Later, an analysis found that common viral pathogens appeared to be linked with several of the most significant clusters. In a later analysis, TCR beta V- and J-gene trimming showed a link to a missense DCLRE1C variant.

PCR was performed using 60 Vbeta and 13 Jbeta primers. TCRdb's copy holds only in-frame clones and misses some; the assay was immunoSEQ multiplex PCR. The sample holds about 130,000 clones, 17% seen once. On this clone: No antigen is known for it.

V lost 4 bases and J lost 2, with 24 bases in between. Germline lookup yields CDR1 MGHDK and CDR2 SYGVNS. This CDR3 comprises 18 residues. The rearrangement uses TRBV25-1 and TRBJ2-7; D may be TRBD2 (7 bases). Sequencing used PBMCs. The source is a female donor in good health and CMV-seropositive. This chain's CDR3 is CASSGPRDRGRGTYEQYF. In nucleotides, the CDR3 is TGTGCCAGCAGTGGACCCCGCGATAGGGGGAGGGGTACCTACGAGCAGTACTTC.